These 14 T cell receptor beta chains came from one sample sequenced in a study of radiotherapy plus CTLA-4 blockade in lung cancer. Sequencing used immunoSEQ multiplex PCR; TCRdb keeps in-frame clones, though not all of them. Of some 43,000 clones detected, 82% appear once; the ten largest clones hold approximately 3.4%. The starting material was peripheral blood, obtained from a patient treated with radiotherapy plus ipilimumab. Receptor source: a human donor with non-small cell lung cancer who had stable disease on radiotherapy plus ipilimumab.

The chain links TRBV9 to TRBJ1-5, with D unresolved. In germline, CDR1 is SGDLS, CDR2 YYNGEE. The CDR3 length is 14 residues. V was trimmed by 0 bases and J by 5 bases, leaving 9 bases between them. The CDR3 DNA follows: TGTGCCAGCAGCGTAGGCCCGCTACATCAGCCCCAGCATTTT. This encodes CASSVGPLHQPQHF.

The chain couples TRBV7-2 to TRBJ2-1; no reliable D call. Germline loops: CDR1 SGHTA, CDR2 FQGNSA. The V end lost 0 bases, the J end lost 6 bases, and 15 bases lay between the germline ends. This CDR3 is built from 16 residues. CDR3 amino acids: CASSLAPTRTSNEQFF. For the CDR3, the DNA is TGTGCCAGCAGCTTAGCGCCGACACGCACCAGCAATGAGCAGTTCTTC.

This chain connects TRBV28 to TRBJ2-3; D might be TRBD2 (6 bases). Trimming took off 7 bases at V and 4 bases at J, with 15 bases between the two ends. The CDR3 has 14 residues. Germline values: CDR1 MDHEN, CDR2 SYDVKM. The CDR3 loop is CASTGLSGPDTQYF. For the CDR3, the DNA is TGTGCCAGCACGGGACTTTCGGGCCCAGATACGCAGTATTTT.

The chain recombines TRBV28 with TRBJ1-2, with TRBD1 matching over 7 bases. Germline V gives CDR1 MDHEN, CDR2 SYDVKM. Unmatched junction bases numbered 11, after V lost 6 bases and J lost 1 base. The CDR3 sequence is 16 residues long. This CDR3 reads CASSLGDRGINYGYTF. CDR3 DNA sequence: TGTGCCAGCAGCCTCGGGGACAGAGGGATTAACTATGGCTACACCTTC.

This clone has only a few counts. The chain has TRBV13 and TRBJ2-5; tentatively, D is TRBD2 (6 bases). The CDR3 is made up of 13 amino acids. Trimming shortened V by 4 bases and J by 2 bases, and 8 bases separated the two germline ends. Germline V gene sequence: CDR1 PRHDT, CDR2 FYEKMQ (reference sequence). The CDR3: CASSSTRQETQYF. The CDR3 coding sequence is TGTGCCAGCAGCTCGACTAGACAAGAGACCCAGTACTTC. The full variable domain, with the rest looked up from reference TRBV13 and TRBJ2-5, is AAGVIQSPRHLIKEKRETATLKCYPIPRHDTVYWYQQGPGQDPQFLISFYEKMQSDKGSIPDRFSAQQFSDYHSELNMSSLELGDSALYFCASSSTRQETQYFGPGTRLLVL.

The J gene is TRBJ1-5, the V gene TRBV4-3; maybe TRBD1 (5 bases). V lost 0 bases, J lost 1 base, and 13 bases lay in between. Germline V gene sequence: CDR1 LGHNA, CDR2 YSLEER. The CDR3 is 17 residues long. The CDR3 here is CASSQDVRTQSNQPQHF. CDR3 DNA: TGCGCCAGCAGCCAAGATGTGCGGACACAAAGCAATCAGCCCCAGCATTTT.

This chain connects TRBV4-1 to TRBJ2-7; 8 bases align to TRBD1. CDR1 is MGHRA, CDR2 YSYEKL, per germline. The CDR3 runs 15 residues. With 3 bases clipped from V and 4 bases from J, the junction kept 8 bases outside the gene matches. CDR3: CASSQDDRGVYEQYF. The CDR3 nucleotides are TGCGCCAGCAGCCAGGATGACAGGGGAGTGTACGAGCAGTACTTC.

The genes are TRBV9 and TRBJ1-2, with 9 positions matching TRBD1. The CDR3 extends over 15 amino acids. The trim removed 3 bases at V and 8 bases at J, leaving 11 bases unmatched. The germline CDR1 and CDR2 sequences are SGDLS and YYNGEE. The CDR3 loop is CASSGTGTGISGYTF. Here the CDR3 DNA reads TGTGCCAGCAGCGGGACCGGGACAGGGATTTCGGGCTACACCTTC.

The genes are TRBV4-3 and TRBJ2-5; TRBD1 is a possible D gene (5 bases). This CDR3 comprises 18 residues. Germline V gives CDR1 LGHNA, CDR2 YSLEER. Trimming took 1 base from V and 5 from J, leaving 23 bases between them. CDR3 residues: CASSQGSTAATLGETQYF. The CDR3 DNA follows: TGCGCCAGCAGCCAAGGTTCGACAGCCGCCACCCTGGGGGAGACCCAGTACTTC.

The chain links TRBV30 to TRBJ2-1; tentative D call: TRBD1 (6 bases). This CDR3 region has 12 residues. V dropped 2 bases and J dropped 7 bases, with 9 bases sitting between them. Germline CDR1 GTSNPN, CDR2 SVGIG (reference sequence). As DNA, the CDR3 is TGTGCCTGGAGTCGACAGGTAAATGAGCAGTTCTTC. Translated, it gives CAWSRQVNEQFF. Using reference TRBV30 and TRBJ2-1 for the parts outside the CDR3, the full variable domain is SQTIHQWPATLVQPVGSPLSLECTVEGTSNPNLYWYRQAAGRGLQLLFYSVGIGQISSEVPQNLSASRPQDRQFILSSKKLLLSDSGFYLCAWSRQVNEQFFGPGTRLTVL.

The chain uses TRBV14 and TRBJ2-7, with 8 nucleotides matching TRBD1. V lost 1 base, J lost 2 bases, and 7 bases stayed unmatched. CDR1 SGHDN and CDR2 FVKESK come from the germline V gene. The CDR3 totals 16 residues. The DNA of the CDR3 is TGTGCCAGCAGCCAAGGTTTAGGGACAGGCCCCTACGAGCAGTACTTC. Protein product: CASSQGLGTGPYEQYF.

This chain joins TRBV14 and TRBJ2-5; 8 nucleotides agree with TRBD1. The J call could be wrong; TRBJ2-7 is a better fit for the DNA end. Germline V lookup: CDR1 SGHDN, CDR2 FVKESK. This CDR3 comprises 14 residues. This CDR3 is CASSQRTGSSEQYF. CDR3 sequence (DNA): TGTGCCAGCAGCCAAAGGACAGGGTCGAGCGAGCAGTACTTC.

J is TRBJ1-5 and V is TRBV30; TRBD1 aligns across 9 bases. Germline CDR1 is GTSNPN and CDR2 is SVGIG (reference sequence). With V trimmed by 4 bases and J by 2 bases, 3 bases remained unmatched. The CDR3 length is 14 residues. CDR3 DNA sequence: TGTGCCTGGACGGGACAGGGCGGCAATCAGCCCCAGCATTTT. This sequence encodes CAWTGQGGNQPQHF. The variable domain in full, with the rest retrieved from reference TRBV30 and TRBJ1-5, is SQTIHQWPATLVQPVGSPLSLECTVEGTSNPNLYWYRQAAGRGLQLLFYSVGIGQISSEVPQNLSASRPQDRQFILSSKKLLLSDSGFYLCAWTGQGGNQPQHFGDGTRLSIL.

This clone was picked up one time. The gene calls are TRBV28 and TRBJ2-7; the D is unclear. V lost 6 bases and J lost 2, with 17 bases in between. This CDR3 is 15 amino acids long. Germline values: CDR1 MDHEN, CDR2 SYDVKM. The CDR3 bases are TGTGCCAGCAGGCCTTTCGACATCTCGACCTACGAGCAGTACTTC. Translation gives CASRPFDISTYEQYF.